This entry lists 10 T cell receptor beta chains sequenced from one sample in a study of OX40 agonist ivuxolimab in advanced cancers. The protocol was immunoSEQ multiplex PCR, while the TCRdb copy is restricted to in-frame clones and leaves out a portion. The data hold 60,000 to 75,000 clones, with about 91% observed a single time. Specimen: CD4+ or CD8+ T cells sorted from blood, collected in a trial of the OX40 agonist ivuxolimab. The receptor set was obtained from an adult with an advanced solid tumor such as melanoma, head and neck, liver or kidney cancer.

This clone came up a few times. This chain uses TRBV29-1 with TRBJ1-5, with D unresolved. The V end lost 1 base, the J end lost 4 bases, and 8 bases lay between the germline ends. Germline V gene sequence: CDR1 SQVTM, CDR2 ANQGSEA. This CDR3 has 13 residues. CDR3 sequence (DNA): TGCAGCGTTGAAGCGGACGGGAATCAGCCCCAGCATTTT. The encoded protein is CSVEADGNQPQHF. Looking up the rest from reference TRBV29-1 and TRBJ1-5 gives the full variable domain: SAVISQKPSRDICQRGTSLTIQCQVDSQVTMMFWYRQQPGQSLTLIATANQGSEATYESGFVIDKFPISRPNLTFSTLTVSNMSPEDSSIYLCSVEADGNQPQHFGDGTRLSIL.

The CDR3 spells CASSGQGGNSPLHF. CDR3 nucleotide sequence: TGCGCCAGCAGCGGGCAGGGGGGCAATTCACCCCTCCACTTT. The V call is TRBV5-1, the J call TRBJ1-6; 7 bases line up with TRBD1. Trimming at V came to 4 bases and at J to 7 bases, leaving 5 bases not matched to a gene. Germline-derived CDR1 and CDR2 are SGHRS and YFSETQ. There are 14 residues in the CDR3. The complete variable domain, with remaining parts taken from reference TRBV5-1 and TRBJ1-6, reads KAGVTQTPRYLIKTRGQQVTLSCSPISGHRSVSWYQQTPGQGLQFLFEYFSETQRNKGNFPGRFSGRQFSNSRSEMNVSTLELGDSALYLCASSGQGGNSPLHFGNGTRLTVT.

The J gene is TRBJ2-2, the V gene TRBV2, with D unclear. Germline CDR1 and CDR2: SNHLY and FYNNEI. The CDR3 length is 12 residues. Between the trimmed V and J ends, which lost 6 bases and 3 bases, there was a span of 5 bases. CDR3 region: CASRDDTGELFF. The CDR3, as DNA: TGTGCCAGCAGGGATGACACCGGGGAGCTGTTTTTT.

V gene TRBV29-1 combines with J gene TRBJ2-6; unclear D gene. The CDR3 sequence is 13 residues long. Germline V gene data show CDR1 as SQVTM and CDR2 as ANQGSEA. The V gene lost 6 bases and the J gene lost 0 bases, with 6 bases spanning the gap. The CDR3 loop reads CSVQVSGANVLTF. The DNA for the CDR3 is TGCAGCGTCCAGGTCTCTGGGGCCAACGTCCTGACTTTC.

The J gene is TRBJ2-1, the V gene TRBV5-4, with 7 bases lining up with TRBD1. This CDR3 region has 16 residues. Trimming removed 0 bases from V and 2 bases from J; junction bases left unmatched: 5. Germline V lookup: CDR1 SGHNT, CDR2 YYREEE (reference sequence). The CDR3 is CASSLGRGSPYNEQFF. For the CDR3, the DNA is TGTGCCAGCAGCTTGGGCAGGGGGTCTCCCTACAATGAGCAGTTCTTC. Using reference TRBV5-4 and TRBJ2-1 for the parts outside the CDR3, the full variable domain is ETGVTQSPTHLIKTRGQQVTLRCSSQSGHNTVSWYQQALGQGPQFIFQYYREEENGRGNFPPRFSGLQFPNYSSELNVNALELDDSALYLCASSLGRGSPYNEQFFGPGTRLTVL.

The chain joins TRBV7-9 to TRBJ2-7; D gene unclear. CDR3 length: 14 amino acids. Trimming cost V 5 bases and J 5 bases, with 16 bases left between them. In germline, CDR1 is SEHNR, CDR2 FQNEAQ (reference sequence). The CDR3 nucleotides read TGTGCCAGCAGCCGAACCTTCGGGCAGGACGAGCAGTACTTC. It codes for CASSRTFGQDEQYF.

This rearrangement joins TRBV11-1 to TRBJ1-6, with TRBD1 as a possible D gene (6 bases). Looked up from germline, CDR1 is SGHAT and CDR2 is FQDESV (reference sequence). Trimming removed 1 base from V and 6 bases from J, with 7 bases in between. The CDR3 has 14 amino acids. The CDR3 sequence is CASSLGTVNSPLHF. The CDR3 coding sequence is TGTGCCAGCAGCTTAGGGACAGTTAATTCACCCCTCCACTTT.

CDR3 coding DNA: TGTGCCAGCAGTGAAGGTCAGGGGAATCAGCCCCAGCATTTT. Amino acids: CASSEGQGNQPQHF. This chain joins TRBV2 and TRBJ1-5; D perhaps matches TRBD1 (6 bases). Germline lookup yields CDR1 SNHLY and CDR2 FYNNEI. The CDR3 is 14 residues long. V was cut by 1 base and J by 4 bases, with 8 bases left in between.

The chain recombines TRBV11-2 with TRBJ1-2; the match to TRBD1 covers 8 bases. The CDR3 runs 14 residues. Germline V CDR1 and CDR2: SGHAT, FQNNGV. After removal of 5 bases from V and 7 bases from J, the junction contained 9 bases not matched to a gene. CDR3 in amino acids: CASSNAATGVGYTF. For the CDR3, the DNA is TGTGCCAGCAGCAACGCCGCGACAGGGGTTGGCTACACCTTC.

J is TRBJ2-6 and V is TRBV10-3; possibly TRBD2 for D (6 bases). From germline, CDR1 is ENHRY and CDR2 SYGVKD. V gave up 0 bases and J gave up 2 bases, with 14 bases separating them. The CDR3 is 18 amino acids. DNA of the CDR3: TGTGCCATCAGTGAGTCCTACGGGAGAGGGACTGGGGCCAACGTCCTGACTTTC. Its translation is CAISESYGRGTGANVLTF.